A selection of T cell receptor beta chains follows, all from one sample in a study of blood T cell repertoires in COVID-19. The repertoire was sequenced with immunoSEQ multiplex PCR; TCRdb's copy has only in-frame clones and lacks some. The sample comprises about 150,000 clones, more than 75% of which are singletons, and more than 2% rests with the top ten. Sequencing was carried out using peripheral blood. The receptor source for this set is a man aged 50 to 59 who had recovered from COVID-19. Both conserved end residues are part of each CDR3. Each record gives: clone size, V gene, J gene, D gene, CDR3 protein, CDR3 DNA. D genes are given only for firm matches. Clone size is given for some rows only: seen once, a few or many times, or a class if the clone is expanded.

>NA|TRBV24-1|TRBJ2-1|NA
CATSDGLYNEQFF
TGTGCCACCAGTGATGGACTGTACAATGAGCAGTTCTTC
>NA|TRBV7-8|TRBJ1-2|TRBD1
CASSPGQGLGYTF
TGTGCCAGCAGCCCCGGACAGGGGCTTGGCTACACCTTC
>NA|TRBV9|TRBJ2-3|NA
CASSVPGTDTQYF
TGTGCCAGCAGCGTTCCCGGCACAGATACGCAGTATTTT
>NA|TRBV14|TRBJ1-1|NA
CASSQIGGNRGTEAFF
TGTGCCAGCAGCCAAATCGGGGGAAACCGCGGGACTGAAGCTTTCTTT
>once|TRBV7-2|TRBJ1-3|TRBD1
CASSPRQGFSGNTIYF
TGTGCCAGCAGCCCCCGACAGGGTTTCTCTGGAAACACCATATATTTT
>NA|TRBV30|TRBJ2-3|TRBD2
CAGAGADTQYF
TGTGCAGGAGCGGGGGCAGATACGCAGTATTTT
>NA|TRBV7-6|TRBJ2-1|NA
CASSPDQQGRYNEQFF
TGTGCCAGCAGCCCCGATCAACAGGGACGGTACAATGAGCAGTTCTTC
>NA|TRBV19|TRBJ2-5|NA
CAEKVKGHIETQYF
TGTGCCGAGAAGGTAAAGGGGCATATTGAGACCCAGTACTTC
>NA|TRBV19|TRBJ2-7|NA
CASSIVVAYEQYF
TGTGCCAGTAGTATAGTAGTGGCCTACGAGCAGTACTTC
>once|TRBV6-2/TRBV6-3|TRBJ2-7|NA
CASSQYRVQYYEQYF
TGTGCCAGCAGTCAATACAGGGTCCAATACTACGAGCAGTACTTC
>NA|TRBV27|TRBJ2-1|NA
CASSLGQGSYNEQFF
TGTGCCAGCAGTTTGGGGCAGGGCTCCTACAATGAGCAGTTCTTC
>NA|TRBV28|TRBJ1-2|NA
CASSSASGGRNYGYTF
TGTGCCAGCAGTTCCGCCTCAGGTGGAAGAAACTATGGCTACACCTTC
>NA|TRBV5-1|TRBJ2-5|TRBD2
CASSDTGGPGTQYF
TGCGCCAGCAGTGACACGGGGGGGCCGGGGACCCAGTACTTC
>NA|TRBV6-6|TRBJ2-7|NA
CASSYSTRGDEQYF
TGTGCCAGCAGTTACTCGACCAGGGGCGACGAGCAGTACTTC
>NA|TRBV10-2|TRBJ1-2|NA
CASSDSGSLYGYTF
TGCGCCAGCAGTGACTCGGGGAGCCTCTATGGCTACACCTTC
>NA|TRBV11-2|TRBJ1-3|NA
CASSLDISGNTIYF
TGTGCCAGCAGCTTAGACATCTCTGGAAACACCATATATTTT
>many|TRBV5-5|TRBJ2-2|TRBD2
CASSFGGAGELFF
TGTGCCAGCAGCTTCGGGGGGGCCGGGGAGCTGTTTTTT
>NA|TRBV7-2|TRBJ2-7|NA
CASSFQGGDEQYF
TGTGCCAGCAGCTTCCAGGGAGGAGACGAGCAGTACTTC
>once|TRBV5-6|TRBJ1-6|NA
CASSLKVRGEQNSPLHF
TGTGCCAGCAGCTTGAAAGTCAGGGGTGAACAGAATTCACCCCTCCACTTT
>NA|TRBV5-1|TRBJ2-1|NA
CASSLDVGAPYNEQFF
TGCGCCAGCAGCTTGGACGTGGGGGCCCCCTACAATGAGCAGTTCTTC
>once|TRBV9|TRBJ2-7|NA
CASSVGGQETYEQYF
TGTGCCAGCAGCGTAGGGGGGCAGGAGACCTACGAGCAGTACTTC
>NA|TRBV5-1|TRBJ2-3|TRBD2
CASRGLAGEITDTQYF
TGCGCCAGCAGAGGACTAGCGGGGGAGATCACAGATACGCAGTATTTT
>NA|TRBV3-1/TRBV3-2|TRBJ1-2|TRBD1
CASSQDYDRGSYTF
TGTGCCAGCAGCCAAGATTACGACAGGGGTAGCTACACCTTC
>NA|TRBV4-3|TRBJ2-7|NA
CASSQGAVGGYEQYF
TGCGCCAGCAGCCAAGGGGCGGTGGGGGGTTACGAGCAGTACTTC
>once|TRBV29-1|TRBJ2-3|TRBD2
CSVEVQKGASGRKAGDTQYF
TGCAGCGTTGAAGTCCAAAAGGGGGCTAGCGGGAGAAAGGCGGGAGATACGCAGTATTTT
>NA|TRBV29-1|TRBJ2-5|TRBD1
CSVGLDRGETQYF
TGCAGCGTTGGCCTGGACAGGGGAGAGACCCAGTACTTC
>NA|TRBV7-2|TRBJ2-4|NA
CASSLLLGLAKNIQYF
TGTGCCAGCAGCCTTCTCCTGGGACTAGCCAAAAACATTCAGTACTTC
>NA|TRBV19|TRBJ2-1|TRBD2
CASRETSGDHNEQFF
TGTGCCAGTAGGGAGACTAGCGGGGACCACAATGAGCAGTTCTTC
>NA|TRBV7-3|TRBJ1-1|TRBD1
CASSFQGAGTEAFF
TGTGCCAGCAGCTTTCAGGGGGCGGGAACTGAAGCTTTCTTT
>once|TRBV2|TRBJ2-1|TRBD2
CASTERLAGGVSEQFF
TGTGCCAGCACCGAACGGCTAGCGGGAGGAGTAAGTGAGCAGTTCTTC
>NA|TRBV6-1|TRBJ1-4|TRBD1
CASSERTGGNEKLFF
TGTGCCAGCAGTGAAAGGACAGGGGGTAATGAAAAACTGTTTTTT
>NA|TRBV5-6|TRBJ1-4|NA
CASSLETRRANEKLFF
TGTGCCAGCAGCTTGGAAACTCGGAGAGCTAATGAAAAACTGTTTTTT
>NA|TRBV6-5|TRBJ1-1|NA
CASRTTGNTEAFF
TGTGCCAGCCGCACGACAGGCAACACTGAAGCTTTCTTT
>NA|TRBV19|TRBJ1-1|TRBD1
CASSITLGQGGRDTEAFF
TGTGCCAGTAGTATCACCCTGGGACAGGGCGGCCGTGACACTGAAGCTTTCTTT
>NA|TRBV6-5|TRBJ1-2|NA
CASSPKGQSGGYTF
TGTGCCAGCAGTCCTAAGGGGCAGTCAGGCGGCTACACCTTC
>NA|TRBV30|TRBJ2-7|NA
CAMTGLAGSSYEQYF
TGTGCCATGACAGGGTTAGCGGGGAGTTCCTACGAGCAGTACTTC
>NA|TRBV11-2|TRBJ2-7|TRBD2
CASSRGLLAGRYYEQYF
TGTGCCAGCAGCCGTGGGTTGCTAGCGGGGAGATACTACGAGCAGTACTTC
>NA|TRBV30|TRBJ2-5|NA
CAWSSPLRYQETQYF
TGTGCCTGGAGTTCCCCTTTACGGTACCAAGAGACCCAGTACTTC
>NA|TRBV7-9|TRBJ2-7|TRBD2
CASWGGAYEQYF
TGTGCCAGCTGGGGGGGGGCCTACGAGCAGTACTTC
>NA|TRBV6-2/TRBV6-3|TRBJ2-5|NA
CASSYKKGWLAQETQYF
TGTGCCAGCAGTTACAAGAAGGGTTGGCTAGCCCAAGAGACCCAGTACTTC
>NA|TRBV5-1|TRBJ2-2|TRBD1
CASSFGGPGGLNTGELFF
TGCGCCAGCAGCTTCGGCGGGCCAGGGGGATTGAACACCGGGGAGCTGTTTTTT